This T cell receptor (beta chain) originates from a study of human T cells and chemical hapten exposure. Across the study: Per-sample TCR yield variability stemmed mainly from small pooled library volume differences. Study results and caveats: No change in TCRs above 1 in 1000 frequency was produced by DPC sensitization.

Germline V lookup: CDR1 LGHNA, CDR2 YSLEER. J was trimmed by 1 base and V by 4 bases; bases with no gene match: 8. This CDR3 is built from 16 residues. The library tagged individual cDNA molecules with unique molecular identifiers. Per the study methods: Samples contained a median of 95,638 TCRs, with a range of 23,224 to 690,600. Each CDR3 protein is one row after TCRdb ran MiXCR on the reads. The V and J calls shown here were made by TCRdb, not taken from the authors' results. The table shows several hundred distinct CDR3 sequences, with roughly 73% occurring only once. Extraction yielded total RNA from whole blood (unfractionated). Comment on this clonotype: Its cognate antigen is unknown.

This TCR was sampled from a human donor with alopecia, or a healthy volunteer (not recorded which). Some clones in this sample may be carry-over from other donors' samples. This table probably holds off-target reads from a library built for another chain. This rearrangement joins TRBV4-3 to TRBJ2-3; TRBD2 matches at 7 bases. Material for sequencing was whole blood. CDR3 sequence reads: CASSRKIRGGTDTQYF. Written as DNA, the CDR3 is TGCGCCAGCAGCCGCAAGATCCGGGGGGGCACAGATACGCAGTATTTT.